A single sample is the source of the 8 T cell receptor beta chains below, sequenced in a study of T-cell memory formation after mild COVID-19. TCRdb passed the 5' RACE reads through MiXCR, listing each CDR3 protein once. Of more than 150,000 distinct CDR3 sequences in the sample, 18% were seen once. Sequencing used PBMCs or a T cell subset sorted from them (not recorded which). These receptors came from a man aged 18-30 years who had mild COVID-19 (a few samples of this study predate the infection). Cell type and time point are not known.

The chain is built from TRBV20-1 and TRBJ2-3; D gene unclear. Germline CDR1 reads DFQATT; CDR2 reads SNEGSKA (reference sequence). This CDR3 region has 13 residues. The CDR3 DNA reads TGCAGCCCTCTTGGCAGTGTGGGAGATACGCAGTATTTT. It yields the protein CSPLGSVGDTQYF.

The rearrangement uses TRBV5-1 and TRBJ2-5; no reliable D call. The length of the CDR3 is 13 residues. Between the trimmed V and J ends, which lost 6 bases and 2 bases, there was a span of 11 bases. Per the germline V gene, CDR1 is SGHRS and CDR2 is YFSETQ. CDR3 bases: TGCGCCAGCACCGTTTACCTACAAGAGACCCAGTACTTC. This translates into CASTVYLQETQYF.

The genes are TRBV29-1 and TRBJ1-1; perhaps TRBD1 as D (5 bases). The length of the CDR3 is 12 residues. V lost 6 bases, J lost 4 bases, and 12 bases lay in between. CDR1 is SQVTM, CDR2 ANQGSEA, per germline. CDR3 residues: CSVGDYFTEAFF. In DNA form, the CDR3 reads TGCAGCGTAGGGGATTATTTCACTGAAGCTTTCTTT.

Many counts were recorded for this clonotype. The genes are TRBV6-1 and TRBJ2-3; possibly TRBD2 for D (5 bases). The CDR3 is made up of 13 amino acids. The germline V and J ends were trimmed by 6 bases and 4 bases, with 11 bases remaining between them. Germline V CDR1 and CDR2: MNHNS, SASEGT. In nucleotides, the CDR3 is TGTGCCAGCAGCAAAACTAGGGCAGATACGCAGTATTTT. Its protein product is CASSKTRADTQYF.

In this sample, this clonotype turned up many times. The J gene is TRBJ2-5, the V gene TRBV6-2 or TRBV6-3; the D gene is possibly TRBD2 (5 bases). The germline V and J ends were trimmed by 6 bases and 5 bases, with 10 bases remaining between them. Looked up from germline, CDR1 is MNHEY and CDR2 is SVGEGT. The length of the CDR3 is 12 residues. Written as DNA, the CDR3 is TGTGCCAGCAGCCCCGGACTGGAGACCCAGTACTTC. This gives the protein CASSPGLETQYF.

The rearrangement joins TRBV12-3 or TRBV12-4 to TRBJ2-5, with 7 bases matching TRBD1. After removal of 6 bases from V and 8 bases from J, the junction contained 6 bases not matched to a gene. The CDR3 loop spans 12 amino acids. The CDR3 loop is CASSRDSSTQYF. The CDR3 nucleotides read TGTGCCAGCAGCCGGGACAGCAGTACCCAGTACTTC.

This clonotype has at least ten counts. The V gene is TRBV18, the J gene TRBJ2-1; no firm D call. Trimming removed 0 bases from V and 6 bases from J, with 6 bases in between. The CDR3 loop spans 13 amino acids. The germline V gene has CDR1 KGHSH and CDR2 LQKENI. The DNA for the CDR3 is TGTGCCAGCTCACCACCGGGTGGCAATGAGCAGTTCTTC. Translated: CASSPPGGNEQFF.

The CDR3 bases are TGTGCCAGCAGCTTAATCGGCGGGACAACGGGTGGCTACACCTTC. Amino acid sequence: CASSLIGGTTGGYTF. The chain couples TRBV7-9 to TRBJ1-2; possible D gene TRBD1, 6 bases. This CDR3 is built from 15 residues. Germline-derived CDR1 and CDR2 are SEHNR and FQNEAQ (reference sequence). The V and J ends lost 2 bases and 7 bases respectively, with 17 bases between them.